The entry below gives a single TCR beta chain sequence along with its context. This CDR3 region has 16 residues. J lost 4 bases, V lost 0 bases, and 5 bases had no gene match. The V gene's germline CDR1 is SGHDT and CDR2 YYEEEE. This sample stems from a study of blood T cell repertoires in COVID-19. About the study: Samples came from the United States, Italy and Spain, spanning acute and convalescent COVID-19. The analysed material was cDNA or gDNA that came from T cells, B-cell-depleted T cells, or PBMCs.

Study processing details: Amplifying reference gene primers gave estimates of nucleated cell counts. Assay: immunoSEQ multiplex PCR; the TCRdb copy retains only in-frame clones and omits some. Clone size and the V and J calls come from that table; the DNA yielded D and trimming. This table holds some 150,000 clones, around 90% found once. The sequencing sample was made of peripheral blood. The genes are TRBV5-6 and TRBJ2-2; 8 nucleotides line up with TRBD2. This clonotype was sampled from a woman aged 55-69 years with active or convalescent COVID-19. In DNA form, the CDR3 reads TGTGCCAGCAGCTTGGGCGCTAGCGGGTCCACCGGGGAGCTGTTTTTT. Amino acid sequence: CASSLGASGSTGELFF.